This T cell receptor (beta chain) emerged from a study of blood T cell repertoires in COVID-19 (dated by TCRdb to about 2020). Describing the broader study: Collaborator samples came from the United States, Italy and Spain and covered acute and convalescent phases of COVID-19. The prospective study material was composed of cDNA or gDNA derived from T cells, B-cell-depleted T cells, or PBMCs. Subjects who had been exposed to COVID-19, were actively infected with it, or had recovered from it provided the deeply sampled blood TCRbeta repertoires that made up the dataset. The repertoires were released in a freely available public database intended as a resource for research on the immune response to SARS-CoV-2. Samples came from the ongoing ImmuneRACE study (first 160 participants) plus 1,254 subjects from 6 global collaborators. A de-identified subject ID, COVID-19 status, age in years and sex were almost always included in the sample metadata. HLA class I and class II types, where available, came from metadata supplied by the sample provider rather than from assay-based typing.

Looking up the germline V gene yields CDR1 MNHEY and CDR2 SVGAGI. The CDR3 holds 14 amino acids from the cysteine to the phenylalanine. The entry retains the CDR3 DNA only, 42 bases that are in frame from base 1. V sheds 4 bases and J sheds 6 bases, leaving 15 bases between their ends. One collaborating source in Seattle enrolled patients while the patients were actively infected and followed the patients over time throughout the course of disease. Each collaborating institution followed its own protocols to collect whole blood in K2EDTA tubes. For TCRbeta analysis, collaborator samples were shipped as frozen whole blood, as isolated PBMCs, or as DNA extracted from either sample type. In regard to this clone: The antigen it recognizes is unknown. No base qualities exist here, and no much larger clone lies one base off it.

The immunoSEQ Assay, a bias-controlled multiplex PCR, was used to amplify TCRbeta CDR3 regions from genomic DNA. As for the original processing: The number of nucleated cells in each sample was estimated from the amplification of reference gene primers within the assay. To quantify the absolute abundance of each unique TCRbeta CDR3 rearrangement, sequence reads were collapsed and filtered. For each sample, productive Simpson clonality was calculated as the square root of Simpson's diversity index over productive rearrangements. The clones in this table, taken by TCRdb from immuneACCESS, are in-frame only. Not every clone is retained; where verified, under half of the shortfall comes from an unresolved V gene, and the cause of the rest is unknown. That table is the source of V, J and clone size, and D and trimming were worked out from the DNA. This sample gives roughly 200,000 clones in total; around four fifths of them show up just once. The ten largest clones capture around 6.7% of the sample.

On the study overall, not on this receptor specifically: How much clinical and demographic metadata was included differed by source and by participant, and the metadata was provided uncurated.

This clonotype was sampled from a woman in her 40s with COVID-19, enrolled during active disease. Sequenced sample: peripheral blood. The chain uses TRBV6-5 and TRBJ1-2; confidence is insufficient to name the D gene. The CDR3: CASSFVGRRDGYTF. The bases are TGTGCCAGCAGTTTCGTGGGCCGCCGAGATGGCTACACCTTC.